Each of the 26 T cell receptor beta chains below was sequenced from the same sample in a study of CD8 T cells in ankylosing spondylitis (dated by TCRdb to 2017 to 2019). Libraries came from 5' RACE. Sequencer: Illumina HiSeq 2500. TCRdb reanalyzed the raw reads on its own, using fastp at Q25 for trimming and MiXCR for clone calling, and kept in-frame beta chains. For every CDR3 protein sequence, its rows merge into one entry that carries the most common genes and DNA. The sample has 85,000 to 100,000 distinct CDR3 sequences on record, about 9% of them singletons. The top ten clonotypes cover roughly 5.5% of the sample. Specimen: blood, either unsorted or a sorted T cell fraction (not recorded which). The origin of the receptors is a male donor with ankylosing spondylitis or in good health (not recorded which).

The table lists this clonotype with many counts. CDR3 bases: TGTGCCAGCAGTCTCGACAGGCGCCCAGGTGGCACTGAAGCTTTCTTT. Protein: CASSLDRRPGGTEAFF. This chain links TRBV7-9 with TRBJ1-1; D possibly corresponds to TRBD1 (6 bases). The germline V gene has CDR1 SEHNR and CDR2 FQNEAQ (reference sequence). Trimming removed 6 bases at V and 4 bases at J, with 21 bases between. The CDR3 sequence is 16 residues long.

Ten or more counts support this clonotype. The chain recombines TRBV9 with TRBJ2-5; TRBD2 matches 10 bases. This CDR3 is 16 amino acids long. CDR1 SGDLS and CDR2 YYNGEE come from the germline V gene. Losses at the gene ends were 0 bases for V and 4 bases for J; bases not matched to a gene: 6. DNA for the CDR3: TGTGCCAGCAGCGTAGAAGCGGGGGGGTATGTAGAGACCCAGTACTTC. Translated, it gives CASSVEAGGYVETQYF.

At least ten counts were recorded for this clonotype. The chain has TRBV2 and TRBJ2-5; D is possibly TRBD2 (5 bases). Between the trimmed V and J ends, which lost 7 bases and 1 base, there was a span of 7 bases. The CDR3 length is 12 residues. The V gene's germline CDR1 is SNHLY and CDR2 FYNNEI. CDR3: CASIAGQETQYF. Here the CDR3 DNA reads TGTGCCAGCATTGCGGGCCAAGAGACCCAGTACTTC.

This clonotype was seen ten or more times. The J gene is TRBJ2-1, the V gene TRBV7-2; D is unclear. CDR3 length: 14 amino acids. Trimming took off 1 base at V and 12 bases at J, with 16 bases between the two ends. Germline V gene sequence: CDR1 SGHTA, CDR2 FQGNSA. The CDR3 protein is CASSLEYDSTRQFF. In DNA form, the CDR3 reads TGTGCCAGCAGCTTAGAATATGACTCCACAAGGCAGTTCTTC.

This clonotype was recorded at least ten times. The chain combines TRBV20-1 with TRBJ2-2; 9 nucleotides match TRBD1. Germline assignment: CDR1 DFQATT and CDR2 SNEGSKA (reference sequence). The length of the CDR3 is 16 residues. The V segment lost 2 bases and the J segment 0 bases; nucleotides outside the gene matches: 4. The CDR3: CSARRTGASNTGELFF. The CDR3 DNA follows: TGCAGTGCTAGAAGGACAGGGGCCTCGAACACCGGGGAGCTGTTTTTT.

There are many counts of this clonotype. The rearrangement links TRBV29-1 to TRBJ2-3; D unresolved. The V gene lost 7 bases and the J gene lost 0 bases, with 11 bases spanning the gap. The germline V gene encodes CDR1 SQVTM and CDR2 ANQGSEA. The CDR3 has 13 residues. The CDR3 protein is CSGRPSSTDTQYF. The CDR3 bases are TGCAGCGGACGCCCCTCTAGCACAGATACGCAGTATTTT.

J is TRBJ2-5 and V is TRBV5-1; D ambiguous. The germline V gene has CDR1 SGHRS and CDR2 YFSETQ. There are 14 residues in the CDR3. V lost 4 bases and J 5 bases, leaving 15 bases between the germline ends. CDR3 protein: CASSGVRPGETQYF. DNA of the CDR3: TGCGCCAGCAGCGGGGTCCGACCTGGGGAGACCCAGTACTTC. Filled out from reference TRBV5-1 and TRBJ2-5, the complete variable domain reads KAGVTQTPRYLIKTRGQQVTLSCSPISGHRSVSWYQQTPGQGLQFLFEYFSETQRNKGNFPGRFSGRQFSNSRSEMNVSTLELGDSALYLCASSGVRPGETQYFGPGTRLLVL.

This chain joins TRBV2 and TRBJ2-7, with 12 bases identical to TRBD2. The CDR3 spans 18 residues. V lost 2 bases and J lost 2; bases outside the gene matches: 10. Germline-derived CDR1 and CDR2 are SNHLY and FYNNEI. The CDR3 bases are TGTGCCAGCAGTGAACGGCCTAGCGGGGGGGCAAACCCCTACGAGCAGTACTTC. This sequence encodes CASSERPSGGANPYEQYF. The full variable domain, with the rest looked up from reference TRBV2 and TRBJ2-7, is EPEVTQTPSHQVTQMGQEVILRCVPISNHLYFYWYRQILGQKVEFLVSFYNNEISEKSEIFDDQFSVERPDGSNFTLKIRSTKLEDSAMYFCASSERPSGGANPYEQYFGPGTRLTVT.

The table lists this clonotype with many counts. CDR3 sequence (DNA): TGTGCCAGCAGCCAGAATGGCGGTCTCTCCTACGAGCAGTACTTC. Translating gives CASSQNGGLSYEQYF. The rearrangement joins TRBV4-2 to TRBJ2-7; D gene unclear. V was trimmed by 3 bases and J by 0 bases, leaving 12 bases between them. The CDR3 runs to 15 residues. The germline CDR1 and CDR2 sequences are LGHNA and YNFKEQ.

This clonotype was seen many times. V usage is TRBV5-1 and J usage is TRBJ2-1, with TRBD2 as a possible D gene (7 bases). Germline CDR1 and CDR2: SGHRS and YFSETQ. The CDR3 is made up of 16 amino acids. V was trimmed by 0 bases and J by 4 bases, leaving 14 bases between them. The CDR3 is CASSLAGGALYNEQFF. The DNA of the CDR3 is TGCGCCAGCAGCTTGGCGGGGGGCGCGCTATACAATGAGCAGTTCTTC.

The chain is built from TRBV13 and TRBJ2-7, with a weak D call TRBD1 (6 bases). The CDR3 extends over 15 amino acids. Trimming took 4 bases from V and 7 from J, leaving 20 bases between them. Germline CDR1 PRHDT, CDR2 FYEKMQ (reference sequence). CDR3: CASSYGGADFGEQYF. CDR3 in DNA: TGTGCCAGCAGCTATGGGGGCGCCGATTTCGGGGAGCAGTACTTC.

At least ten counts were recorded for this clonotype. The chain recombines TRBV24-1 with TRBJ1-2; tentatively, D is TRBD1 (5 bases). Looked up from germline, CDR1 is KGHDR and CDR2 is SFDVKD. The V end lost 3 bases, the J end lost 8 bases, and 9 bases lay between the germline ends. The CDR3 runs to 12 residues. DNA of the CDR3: TGTGCCACCAGTGATGAGGGGTTCGGCTACACCTTC. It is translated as CATSDEGFGYTF.

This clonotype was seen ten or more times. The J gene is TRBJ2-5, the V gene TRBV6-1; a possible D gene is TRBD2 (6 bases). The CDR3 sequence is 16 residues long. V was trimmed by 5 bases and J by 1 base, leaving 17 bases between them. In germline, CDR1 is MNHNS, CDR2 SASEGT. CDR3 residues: CASSPGALGGQETQYF. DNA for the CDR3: TGTGCCAGCAGTCCTGGGGCTTTGGGGGGCCAAGAGACCCAGTACTTC.

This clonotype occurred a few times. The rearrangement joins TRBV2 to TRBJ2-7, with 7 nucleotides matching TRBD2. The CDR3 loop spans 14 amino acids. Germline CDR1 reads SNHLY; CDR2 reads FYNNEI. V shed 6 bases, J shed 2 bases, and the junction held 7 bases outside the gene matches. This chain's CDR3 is CASRASGATYEQYF. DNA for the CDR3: TGTGCCAGCAGAGCTAGCGGTGCCACCTACGAGCAGTACTTC.

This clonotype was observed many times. The CDR3 sequence is CASSQDPRDTEAFF. CDR3 in DNA: TGTGCCAGCAGCCAAGATCCCAGAGACACTGAAGCTTTCTTT. The chain recombines TRBV3-1 with TRBJ1-1; D gene ambiguous. The CDR3 totals 14 residues. V lost 0 bases to trimming and J lost 3 bases, with 8 bases between them. Germline assignment: CDR1 LGHDT and CDR2 YNNKEL (reference sequence).

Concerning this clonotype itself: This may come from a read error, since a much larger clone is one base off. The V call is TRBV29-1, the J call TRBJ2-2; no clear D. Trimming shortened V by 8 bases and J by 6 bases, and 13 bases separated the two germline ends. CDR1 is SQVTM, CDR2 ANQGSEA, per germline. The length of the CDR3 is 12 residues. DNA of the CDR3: TGCAGCATTGTCAGAGTACCCGGGGAGCTGTTTTTT. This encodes CSIVRVPGELFF.

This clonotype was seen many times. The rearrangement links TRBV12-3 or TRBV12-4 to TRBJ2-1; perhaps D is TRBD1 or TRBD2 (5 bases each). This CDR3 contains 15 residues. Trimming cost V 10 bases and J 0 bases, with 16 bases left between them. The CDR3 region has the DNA TGTGCCATCGGGACGAATTCACGCTCCTACAATGAGCAGTTCTTC. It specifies CAIGTNSRSYNEQFF.

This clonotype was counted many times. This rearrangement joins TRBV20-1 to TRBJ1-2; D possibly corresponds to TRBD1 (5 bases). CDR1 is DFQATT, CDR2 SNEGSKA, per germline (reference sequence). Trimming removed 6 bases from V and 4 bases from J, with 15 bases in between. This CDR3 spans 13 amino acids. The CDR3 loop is CSALSTGFYGYTF. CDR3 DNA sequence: TGCAGTGCCCTTAGCACAGGATTCTATGGCTACACCTTC.

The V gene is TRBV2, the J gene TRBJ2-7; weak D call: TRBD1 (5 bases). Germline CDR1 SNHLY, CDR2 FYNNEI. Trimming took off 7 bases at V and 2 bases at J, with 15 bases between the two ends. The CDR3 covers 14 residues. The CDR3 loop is CASNKGKGTYEQYF. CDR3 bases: TGTGCCAGCAATAAGGGAAAGGGGACCTACGAGCAGTACTTC.

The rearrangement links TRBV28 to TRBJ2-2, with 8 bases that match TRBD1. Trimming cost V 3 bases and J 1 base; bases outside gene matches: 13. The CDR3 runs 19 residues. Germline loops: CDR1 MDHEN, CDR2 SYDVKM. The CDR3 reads CASSFLTPRTGKNTGELFF. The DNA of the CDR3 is TGTGCCAGCAGTTTTTTAACCCCACGGACAGGGAAGAACACCGGGGAGCTGTTTTTT.

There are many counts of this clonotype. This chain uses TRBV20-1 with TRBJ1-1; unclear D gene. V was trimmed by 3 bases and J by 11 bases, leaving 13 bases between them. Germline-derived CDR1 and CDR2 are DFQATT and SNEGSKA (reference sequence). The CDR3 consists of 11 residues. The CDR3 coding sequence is TGCAGTGCTAGTAAAGTCCTGGGGGCTTTCTTT. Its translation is CSASKVLGAFF.

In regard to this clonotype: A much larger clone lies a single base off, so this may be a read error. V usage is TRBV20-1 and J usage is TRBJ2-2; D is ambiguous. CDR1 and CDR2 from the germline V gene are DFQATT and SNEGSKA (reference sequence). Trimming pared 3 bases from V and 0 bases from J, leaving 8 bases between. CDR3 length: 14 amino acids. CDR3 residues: CSASWLANTGELFF. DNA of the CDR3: TGCAGTGCTAGTTGGTTGGCGAACACCGGGGAGCTGTTTTTT.

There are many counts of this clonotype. CDR3 loop: CASSTTGDSNQPQHF. The CDR3 DNA follows: TGTGCCAGCAGCACGACAGGGGATAGCAATCAGCCCCAGCATTTT. This chain joins TRBV28 and TRBJ1-5; 8 nucleotides line up with TRBD1. The CDR3 extends over 15 amino acids. The trim removed 6 bases at V and 0 bases at J, leaving 4 bases unmatched. The germline gives CDR1 MDHEN, CDR2 SYDVKM.

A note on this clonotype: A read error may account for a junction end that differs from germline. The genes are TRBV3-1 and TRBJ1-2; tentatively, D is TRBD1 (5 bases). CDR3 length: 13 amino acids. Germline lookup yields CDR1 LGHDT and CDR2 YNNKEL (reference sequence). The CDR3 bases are TGTGCCAGCAGCCAAGATCGGGGACGGAATACGGCCTTC. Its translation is CASSQDRGRNTAF.

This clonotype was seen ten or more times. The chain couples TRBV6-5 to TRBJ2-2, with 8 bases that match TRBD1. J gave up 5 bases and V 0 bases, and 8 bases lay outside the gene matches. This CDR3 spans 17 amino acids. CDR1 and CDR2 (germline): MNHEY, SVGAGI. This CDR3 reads CASSYSKTGGRTGELFF. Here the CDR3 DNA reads TGTGCCAGCAGTTACTCGAAAACAGGGGGGAGAACCGGGGAGCTGTTTTTT.

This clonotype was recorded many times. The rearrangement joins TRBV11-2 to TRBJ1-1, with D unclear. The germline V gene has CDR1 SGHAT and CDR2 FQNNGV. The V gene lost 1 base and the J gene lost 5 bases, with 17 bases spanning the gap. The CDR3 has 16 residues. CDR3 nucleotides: TGTGCCAGCAGCTTAGTGATGGGAATCAGGCGAACTGAAGCTTTCTTT. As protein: CASSLVMGIRRTEAFF. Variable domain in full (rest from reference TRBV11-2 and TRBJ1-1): EAGVAQSPRYKIIEKRQSVAFWCNPISGHATLYWYQQILGQGPKLLIQFQNNGVVDDSQLPKDRFSAERLKGVDSTLKIQPAKLEDSAVYLCASSLVMGIRRTEAFFGQGTRLTVV.